This entry features one TCR beta chain sequence. The repertoire was sequenced with immunoSEQ multiplex PCR; TCRdb's copy has only in-frame clones and lacks some. The data hold about 260,000 clones, with roughly 90% observed a single time. The sample comes from a study of blood T cell repertoires in COVID-19. Sequencing was carried out using peripheral blood. The clonotype comes from a human donor in a cohort sampled during active COVID-19.

CDR3 sequence reads: CATSSPIAAYEQYF. DNA of the CDR3: TGTGCCACCAGCAGCCCGATAGCCGCCTACGAGCAGTACTTC. The V call is TRBV15, the J call TRBJ2-7; D not resolved. The CDR3 sequence is 14 residues long. Trimming shortened V by 3 bases and J by 2 bases, and 11 bases separated the two germline ends. Germline V gene sequence: CDR1 LNHNV, CDR2 YYDKDF (reference sequence).